A selection of T cell receptor beta chains follows, all from one sample in a study of PD-1 blockade in classical Hodgkin lymphoma. The method was immunoSEQ multiplex PCR; TCRdb's version includes in-frame clones alone and lacks a portion of them. The table shows roughly 150,000 clones, with around four fifths occurring only once. The sequencing used peripheral blood mononuclear cells (PBMCs), collected before the second cycle of nivolumab. These TCRs come from a human donor with classical Hodgkin lymphoma. Both conserved end residues are part of each CDR3.

j_call,v_call,cdr3_aa
TRBJ2-1,TRBV7-2,CASSSRYNEQFF
TRBJ2-1,TRBV9,CASSVKFEGARFF
TRBJ2-7,TRBV15,CATSRDLTPAYEQYF
TRBJ2-7,TRBV28,CASSLPLTGTDEQYF
TRBJ1-1,TRBV12-5,CASGLEIGTVNTEAFF
TRBJ1-6,TRBV9,CASSATETGYNSPLHF
TRBJ1-2,TRBV25-1,CASSESRGVSYGYTF
TRBJ2-3,TRBV9,CASSVSGREDTQYF
TRBJ2-3,TRBV11-3,CASSLGAAADTQYF
TRBJ1-2,TRBV28,CASSLIFGSGGHGYTF
TRBJ1-2,TRBV2,CASSEALLGQYYGYTF
TRBJ2-7,TRBV4-3,CASSQGAGLAVNEQYF
TRBJ1-5,TRBV7-9,CASSPQGDSNQPQHF
TRBJ2-7,TRBV7-3,CASSSSPGTASYEQYF
TRBJ1-1,TRBV28,CASSQGGVRNTEAFF
TRBJ2-6,TRBV7-9,CASSSTRLGANVLTF
TRBJ1-3,TRBV5-5,CASSLRSGNTIYF
TRBJ1-2,TRBV6-5,CASSYRPGQGSYGYTF
TRBJ1-2,TRBV6-5,CASSYSANYGYTF
TRBJ2-1,TRBV7-9,CASSTGGLSEQFF